The 11 T cell receptor beta chains presented below share a single source sample, sequenced in a study of patients and donors after allogeneic stem cell transplantation (dated by TCRdb to 2020 to 2022). The library came from RT-PCR. Data came from a NextSeq 550. TCRdb reworked the public reads: Q25 trimming with fastp, MiXCR clone assembly, productive beta chains retained. Identical CDR3 proteins give one entry, which carries the most common genes and DNA. The sample yields hundreds of thousands of distinct CDR3 sequences; approximately 16% were counted once. Clones ranked in the top ten supply 7.2% of the sample. The sequencing input was blood, either unsorted or a sorted T cell fraction (not recorded which). The receptors were gathered from a human donor who was either an allogeneic HSCT recipient or a stem cell or donor lymphocyte infusion donor (not recorded which). It is not recorded whose cells these are; they may come from a transplant donor.

This chain links TRBV5-1 with TRBJ1-1; D is undetermined. Germline CDR1 is SGHRS and CDR2 is YFSETQ. This CDR3 is built from 14 residues. Trimming shortened V by 6 bases and J by 0 bases, and 12 bases separated the two germline ends. The chain's CDR3 is CASTDHFMNTEAFF. In DNA, the CDR3 is TGCGCCAGCACCGATCATTTCATGAACACTGAAGCTTTCTTT.

In this sample, this clonotype turned up a few times. J is TRBJ2-5 and V is TRBV3-1, with D possibly TRBD2 on 6 matching bases. With 2 bases removed from V and 1 base from J, the gap between germline ends came to 23 bases. The V gene's germline CDR1 is LGHDT and CDR2 YNNKEL (reference sequence). This CDR3 is 19 amino acids long. CDR3 bases: TGTGCCAGCAGCCAACGTCCTGGTTTCGGGGGAGAATCCCAAGAGACCCAGTACTTC. Translation gives CASSQRPGFGGESQETQYF.

This clonotype has more than one count but fewer than ten. The chain couples TRBV7-3 to TRBJ1-1; D unresolved. Germline-derived CDR1 and CDR2 are SGHTA and FQGTGA. V lost 1 base to trimming and J lost 0 bases, with 15 bases between them. CDR3 size: 17 residues. The CDR3 DNA follows: TGTGCCAGCAGCTTAAGTGGATTGACATACATGAACACTGAAGCTTTCTTT. Amino acids: CASSLSGLTYMNTEAFF.

On this clonotype: Mismatch with germline at one junction end may stem from a read error. Here the CDR3 reads CASRRGPNTGELFF. Written as DNA, the CDR3 is TGTGCTAGCAGACGGGGCCCGAACACCGGGGAGCTGTTTTTT. The rearrangement joins TRBV7-7 to TRBJ2-2; D could derive from TRBD1 or TRBD2 (5 bases each). CDR3 size: 14 residues. CDR1 is SSHAT and CDR2 is FNYEAQ in the germline V gene (reference sequence).

The V call is TRBV5-6, the J call TRBJ1-1, with TRBD1 identical over 9 bases. V shed 4 bases, J shed 4 bases, and the junction held 8 bases outside the gene matches. The CDR3 length is 15 residues. The germline V gene encodes CDR1 SGHDT and CDR2 YYEEEE. This CDR3 is CASSAISTGGTEAFF. The CDR3, as DNA: TGTGCCAGCAGCGCAATATCGACAGGGGGCACTGAAGCTTTCTTT.

In its sample, this clonotype was seen a few times. The CDR3 reads CASSQDLTGHSGNTIYF. For the CDR3, the DNA is TGTGCCAGCAGCCAAGATCTCACGGGCCACTCTGGAAACACCATATATTTT. The gene calls are TRBV4-2 and TRBJ1-3; D unresolved. Germline values: CDR1 LGHNA, CDR2 YNFKEQ. CDR3 length equals 17 residues. V gave up 0 bases and J gave up 0 bases, with 12 bases separating them.

The chain is built from TRBV4-3 and TRBJ2-5; 7 bases are shared with TRBD1. Per germline, CDR1 LGHNA and CDR2 YSLEER. There are 17 residues in the CDR3. V was clipped by 0 bases and J by 5 bases; unmatched bases: 12. In nucleotides, the CDR3 is TGCGCCAGCAGCCAAGATCGGACAGGTTCGGAGTGGGAGACCCAGTACTTC. Translated, it gives CASSQDRTGSEWETQYF.

This clonotype occurred a few times. This chain links TRBV5-1 with TRBJ1-1, with D maybe TRBD1 (5 bases). This CDR3 comprises 18 residues. Trimming removed 4 bases at V and 0 bases at J, with 22 bases between. CDR1 is SGHRS and CDR2 is YFSETQ in the germline V gene. The DNA of the CDR3 is TGCGCCAGCAGCAGACGGGACTTCCTTTCAGGTTTGAACACTGAAGCTTTCTTT. This encodes CASSRRDFLSGLNTEAFF.

This clonotype was counted a few times. The chain couples TRBV7-9 to TRBJ1-1, with a tentative D call TRBD1 (5 bases). The CDR3 covers 17 residues. The V gene lost 1 base and the J gene lost 6 bases, with 21 bases spanning the gap. Germline CDR1 reads SEHNR; CDR2 reads FQNEAQ (reference sequence). CDR3 coding DNA: TGTGCCAGCAGCTTAGTTGTCAGGGCGGAAGGAGGGCCTGAAGCTTTCTTT. Translation: CASSLVVRAEGGPEAFF.

The rearrangement joins TRBV20-1 to TRBJ2-7; D possibly corresponds to TRBD2 (5 bases). The CDR3 covers 15 residues. In germline, CDR1 is DFQATT, CDR2 SNEGSKA (reference sequence). The V and J ends lost 0 bases and 3 bases respectively, with 15 bases between them. CDR3 amino acids: CSARDVKGDIYEQYF. CDR3 sequence (DNA): TGCAGTGCTAGAGATGTGAAGGGAGACATCTACGAGCAGTACTTC.

The table lists this clonotype with many counts. V and J are TRBV4-2 and TRBJ2-1; no firm D call. CDR3 length: 17 residues. CDR1 and CDR2 from the germline V gene are LGHNA and YNFKEQ. The V end was cut by 0 bases, the J end by 1 base, with 13 bases between. The CDR3 DNA reads as TGTGCCAGCAGCCAAGATCTAAAGGGTAATTCCTACAATGAGCAGTTCTTC. Amino acids: CASSQDLKGNSYNEQFF.